This T cell receptor (beta chain) stems from a study of breast tumors, draining lymph nodes, adjacent tissues (dated by TCRdb to the mid-2010s). Study-level background: Breast cancer patients provided tumor, adjacent nontumor tissue and axillary lymph nodes, and the study compared the TCR beta repertoires across these three sources. The study aimed to assess the relationships and possible T-cell exchange between tumor, surrounding tissue and draining lymph node repertoires in human breast cancer.

This clonotype was picked up many times. There is no known antigen for this receptor. Nothing much larger sits one base from this clone, and base qualities are not available. The axillary draining lymph nodes of breast cancer patients were the source of the lymph node samples. Paper-wide results and their limitations: Tumor and nontumor tissue repertoires were found to be significantly more similar in luminal-like than in basal-like breast cancer. Tumor T-cell repertoires showed less diversity than lymph node repertoires and more diversity than nontumor tissue repertoires, and tumor T-cell repertoires showed preferential V and J gene usage. The data were considered consistent with most tumor T cells being derived from the lymph node and subsequently expanding within tumor tissue. The study presented the conclusion that tumor T cells originate in lymph nodes as consistent with a hypothesis, not as something directly demonstrated.

V is cut by 10 bases and J by 0 bases, and the space between the germline ends is 16 bases. The CDR3, from cysteine to phenylalanine, totals 16 residues. CDR3 DNA is the only sequence kept; it has 48 bases, read in frame from the first base. TCRdb names Illumina HiSeq 2000 as the instrument used. Multiplex PCR amplification was used to build the TCR beta chain libraries. The amplified TCR beta chain products were analyzed by high-throughput sequencing. TCRdb reanalyzed the raw reads on its own, using fastp at Q25 for trimming and MiXCR for clone calling, and kept in-frame beta chains. Entries that share a CDR3 protein sequence are merged under the most common genes and DNA. This sample lists roughly 260,000 distinct CDR3 sequences; roughly 31% were detected once. The ten most abundant clones make up 1.1% of the sample.

The sequence links TRBV12-3 or TRBV12-4 to TRBJ1-6, and TRBD1 may be the D gene, going by 5 matching bases. Input material: axillary lymph node tissue. This TCR derives from a female donor with breast cancer. Some clones in this sample may be carry-over from other donors' samples. In nucleotides, the sequence is TGTGCCACCAGGGAAGGGGCGAGCTCCTATAATTCACCCCTCCACTTT. Translated, this gives CATREGASSYNSPLHF.